Listed below are T cell receptor beta chains from one sample, sequenced in a study of blood T cells in healthy people across ages. From the 5' RACE reads, TCRdb called clonotypes with MiXCR, one entry per CDR3 protein. Among about 1.8 million distinct CDR3 sequences listed, about 49% were seen once. Input material: blood. Every receptor here comes from a woman aged 35 to 49 in good health. Each CDR3 is given with its conserved first and last residue. The D gene is left open where the match is weak. For some rows the clone size is stated as once, few or many, or as a class when expanded; others skip it.

NA | TRBJ1-2 | 13 | TRBV25-1 | NA | CASSVGGFTGYTF | TGTGCCAGCAGTGTTGGAGGTTTTACAGGCTACACCTTC
NA | TRBJ2-5 | 15 | TRBV28 | NA | CASSPSGGDQETQYF | TGTGCCAGCAGTCCGAGCGGCGGGGATCAAGAGACCCAGTACTTC
NA | TRBJ2-7 | 14 | TRBV25-1 | few | CASSAQGSTYEQYF | TGTGCCAGCAGTGCCCAAGGGAGTACCTACGAGCAGTACTTC
TRBD1 | TRBJ2-7 | 15 | TRBV12-3/TRBV12-4 | NA | CASKPRQGGSYEQYF | TGTGCCAGCAAGCCCCGACAGGGTGGGTCCTACGAGCAGTACTTC
NA | TRBJ1-1 | 14 | TRBV28 | NA | CASTRGGSATEAFF | TGTGCCAGTACCCGGGGAGGGTCGGCCACTGAAGCTTTCTTT
TRBD2 | TRBJ2-3 | 15 | TRBV7-2 | few | CASSHPAGGGDTQYF | TGTGCCAGCAGCCATCCAGCGGGGGGCGGAGATACGCAGTATTTT
TRBD1 | TRBJ2-7 | 15 | TRBV6-1 | NA | CASRTLDRASYEQYF | TGTGCCAGCAGAACCCTGGACAGGGCCTCCTACGAGCAGTACTTC
NA | TRBJ1-2 | 16 | TRBV28 | few | CASSFARAHQNYGYTF | TGTGCCAGCAGTTTTGCCAGGGCCCACCAAAACTATGGCTACACCTTC
TRBD2 | TRBJ2-1 | 16 | TRBV9 | NA | CASSVALAGGNNEQFF | TGTGCCAGCAGCGTAGCTTTGGCGGGGGGGAACAATGAGCAGTTCTTC
NA | TRBJ2-1 | 16 | TRBV20-1 | NA | CSARDFEGTRADEQFF | TGCAGTGCTAGAGATTTTGAGGGTACCCGGGCGGATGAGCAGTTCTTC
NA | TRBJ2-7 | 14 | TRBV24-1 | NA | CATSAQGRGYEQYF | TGTGCCACCAGCGCCCAGGGGAGAGGCTACGAGCAGTACTTC
TRBD2 | TRBJ2-3 | 15 | TRBV12-3/TRBV12-4 | few | CASNNRLAGTDTQYF | TGTGCCAGCAACAACCGACTAGCGGGCACAGATACGCAGTATTTT
TRBD1 | TRBJ2-7 | 15 | TRBV15 | few | CATSRGTGLRDEQYF | TGTGCCACCAGCAGAGGGACAGGCCTTAGGGACGAGCAGTACTTC
TRBD1 | TRBJ1-1 | 12 | TRBV29-1 | NA | CSVATGGTEAFF | TGCAGCGTGGCTACAGGGGGCACTGAAGCTTTCTTT
NA | TRBJ2-1 | 14 | TRBV7-2 | NA | CASSLGFPVKEQFF | TGTGCCAGCAGCTTGGGCTTTCCGGTTAAGGAGCAGTTCTTC
NA | TRBJ2-3 | 14 | TRBV4-1 | NA | CASSHASLSDTQYF | TGCGCCAGCTCCCATGCTAGCTTGTCAGATACGCAGTATTTT
TRBD2 | TRBJ2-5 | 15 | TRBV7-2 | NA | CASIPLAGGQETQYF | TGTGCCAGCATCCCTTTAGCGGGGGGCCAAGAGACCCAGTACTTC
TRBD1 | TRBJ2-2 | 19 | TRBV7-8 | NA | CASSAEPMYGTGDTGELFF | TGTGCCAGCAGCGCGGAGCCGATGTATGGGACAGGGGACACCGGGGAGCTGTTTTTT
TRBD1 | TRBJ2-1 | 17 | TRBV7-8 | once | CASSLGQAGGTYNEQFF | TGTGCCAGCAGCTTGGGACAGGCCGGTGGGACATACAATGAGCAGTTCTTC
NA | TRBJ2-7 | 13 | TRBV15 | NA | CATSIGPSYEQYF | TGTGCCACCAGCATTGGGCCTTCCTACGAGCAGTACTTC
NA | TRBJ1-5 | 13 | TRBV6-1 | few | CASIVSENQPQHF | TGTGCCAGCATAGTCTCGGAGAATCAGCCCCAGCATTTT
TRBD2 | TRBJ2-7 | 17 | TRBV7-9 | NA | CASSLSSGGNINYEQYF | TGTGCCAGCAGCTTATCTAGCGGGGGCAACATAAACTACGAGCAGTACTTC
TRBD1 | TRBJ2-7 | 15 | TRBV5-6 | few | CASSSSRTGEYEQYF | TGTGCCAGCAGCTCATCACGGACAGGGGAGTACGAGCAGTACTTC
NA | TRBJ1-1 | 17 | TRBV18 | NA | CASSPRGGAGLNTEAFF | TGTGCCAGCTCACCGAGGGGGGGAGCCGGATTGAACACTGAAGCTTTCTTT
NA | TRBJ2-5 | 14 | TRBV6-2/TRBV6-3 | few | CASSRLVSTETQYF | TGTGCCAGCAGCCGACTAGTGAGTACTGAGACCCAGTACTTC
NA | TRBJ2-1 | 13 | TRBV14 | few | CASSQVVRGEQFF | TGTGCCAGCAGCCAAGTTGTCCGGGGCGAGCAGTTCTTC
TRBD2 | TRBJ2-4 | 15 | TRBV2 | NA | CASNPTSGAKNIQYF | TGTGCCAGCAATCCGACTAGCGGGGCCAAAAACATTCAGTACTTC
NA | TRBJ2-7 | 15 | TRBV9 | few | CASSVSGTLSYEQYF | TGTGCCAGCAGCGTTTCCGGGACGCTTTCCTACGAGCAGTACTTC
TRBD2 | TRBJ2-1 | 12 | TRBV20-1 | NA | CSARLAGNEQFF | TGCAGTGCAAGACTAGCGGGCAATGAGCAGTTCTTC